These T cell receptor beta chains were read from a single sample in a study of shared clonotypes between healthy human individuals. The protocol was immunoSEQ multiplex PCR, while the TCRdb copy is restricted to in-frame clones and leaves out a portion. The data contain about a million clones, 70% to 85% of them singletons. The sequencing sample was made of memory CD4+ T cells from PBMCs. The receptors here all came from a man younger than 30 in good health. Some clones in this sample may be carry-over from other donors' samples. The CDR3 runs from the conserved cysteine through the conserved F or W. The order of the fields is V gene, J gene, clone size, D gene, CDR3 protein, CDR3 DNA. A D gene is named only where the DNA matches it firmly. Expanded clones get a size class; other rows say once, few or many, or leave the size out.

TRBV5-1	TRBJ2-5	NA	TRBD2	CASSLSGTNHRRETQYF	TGCGCCAGCAGCTTGTCCGGGACTAACCACCGACGCGAGACCCAGTACTTC
TRBV6-1	TRBJ1-5	NA	TRBD1	CASSRGTGLQPQHF	TGTGCCAGCAGCCGCGGGACAGGGCTTCAGCCCCAGCATTTT
TRBV18	TRBJ2-7	NA	NA	CASSRSKGDRNEQYF	TGTGCCAGCTCACGTTCAAAGGGGGATAGGAACGAGCAGTACTTC
TRBV6-4	TRBJ2-7	NA	NA	CASSDRERYEQYF	TGTGCCAGCAGTGACCGGGAGCGCTACGAGCAGTACTTC
TRBV6-1	TRBJ2-7	NA	TRBD2	CASSVTSGYEQYF	TGTGCCAGCAGTGTGACTAGCGGATACGAGCAGTACTTC
TRBV6-5	TRBJ1-1	NA	NA	CASKRYTEAFF	TGTGCCAGCAAAAGATACACTGAAGCTTTCTTT
TRBV10-2	TRBJ2-3	once	NA	CASGTVNTDTQYF	TGCGCCAGCGGTACGGTGAACACAGATACGCAGTATTTT
TRBV7-6	TRBJ2-3	NA	NA	CASSYRETDTQYF	TGTGCCAGCAGCTACAGGGAGACAGATACGCAGTATTTT
TRBV11-2	TRBJ2-7	NA	NA	CASRTQDPYEQYF	TGTGCCAGCAGGACCCAGGACCCCTACGAGCAGTACTTC
TRBV7-9	TRBJ2-7	few	TRBD2	CASSLALAGENEQYF	TGTGCCAGCAGCTTAGCACTAGCGGGGGAAAACGAGCAGTACTTC
TRBV5-6	TRBJ1-3	NA	NA	CASREGGSGNTIYF	TGTGCCAGCAGGGAAGGAGGATCTGGAAACACCATATATTTT
TRBV18	TRBJ2-5	NA	TRBD2	CASSPRDGETSGARETQYF	TGTGCCAGCTCACCCCGGGACGGCGAGACTAGCGGAGCCCGGGAGACCCAGTACTTC
TRBV6-1	TRBJ2-7	few	NA	CASRGGKAGPYEQYF	TGTGCCAGCAGGGGTGGAAAGGCGGGTCCCTACGAGCAGTACTTC
TRBV19	TRBJ2-6	NA	TRBD1	CASSNRDRRTSGANVLTF	TGTGCCAGTAGTAACCGGGACAGGCGGACGTCTGGGGCCAACGTCCTGACTTTC
TRBV5-1	TRBJ2-2	NA	NA	CASSLGSGELFF	TGCGCCAGCAGCTTGGGGAGCGGGGAGCTGTTTTTT
TRBV6-1	TRBJ2-7	NA	NA	CASSEGSLGGAYEQYF	TGTGCCAGCAGTGAAGGTAGCTTGGGCGGTGCCTACGAGCAGTACTTC
TRBV9	TRBJ2-5	NA	TRBD2	CASSPGGSRTETQYF	TGTGCCAGCAGCCCCGGGGGGTCCAGAACAGAGACCCAGTACTTC
TRBV7-8	TRBJ1-2	once	NA	CASSPPSGGYGYTF	TGTGCCAGCAGCCCGCCCTCGGGGGGGTATGGCTACACCTTC
TRBV19	TRBJ1-1	NA	NA	CASSITPLGTEAFF	TGTGCCAGTAGTATCACCCCCTTAGGGACTGAAGCTTTCTTT
TRBV6-5	TRBJ2-5	NA	NA	CASSQIPALTQYF	TGTGCCAGCTCTCAAATTCCGGCCCTGACCCAGTACTTC
TRBV10-3	TRBJ2-3	few	TRBD2	CAISSGREVPTDTQYF	TGTGCCATCAGCTCGGGACGGGAGGTACCCACAGATACGCAGTATTTT
TRBV5-1	TRBJ1-4	NA	TRBD1	CASSSTGPGGEKLFF	TGCGCCAGCAGCTCGACGGGGCCAGGGGGCGAAAAACTGTTTTTT
TRBV28	TRBJ1-2	NA	NA	CATTDNYGYTF	TGTGCCACCACAGATAACTATGGCTACACCTTC
TRBV19	TRBJ1-2	NA	NA	CASSIRQSGYTF	TGTGCCAGTAGTATCCGACAATCTGGCTACACCTTC
TRBV10-2	TRBJ2-7	once	TRBD2	CASSESMASGSYEQYF	TGCGCCAGCAGTGAGTCTATGGCTAGCGGCTCCTACGAGCAGTACTTC
TRBV14	TRBJ1-1	few	NA	CASSLGLRAMETEAFF	TGTGCCAGCAGCCTTGGGTTGCGGGCGATGGAGACTGAAGCTTTCTTT
TRBV6-5	TRBJ1-1	NA	NA	CASSSEGVGYTEAFF	TGTGCCAGCAGTTCGGAGGGGGTTGGGTACACTGAAGCTTTCTTT
TRBV20-1	TRBJ2-1	few	NA	CSAQGREQFF	TGCAGTGCACAAGGGCGTGAGCAGTTCTTC
TRBV19	TRBJ2-7	NA	TRBD1	CASSITPGQGAGQYF	TGTGCCAGTAGTATTACGCCGGGACAGGGGGCTGGGCAGTACTTC
TRBV6-1	TRBJ2-7	NA	NA	CASSDGGILREQYF	TGTGCCAGCAGTGACGGGGGCATACTACGAGAGCAGTACTTC
TRBV6-1	TRBJ2-7	NA	NA	CASSEGPLGVYEQYF	TGTGCCAGCAGTGAAGGGCCCCTTGGCGTCTACGAGCAGTACTTC
TRBV6-1	TRBJ1-5	few	NA	CASRWGPNSNQPQHF	TGTGCCAGCAGGTGGGGTCCCAATAGCAATCAGCCCCAGCATTTT
TRBV10-2	TRBJ2-7	NA	TRBD2	CASSDSSLAGGYEQYF	TGCGCCAGCAGTGATTCGTCGCTAGCGGGAGGATACGAGCAGTACTTC
TRBV28	TRBJ1-2	NA	NA	CASSLFNQGQTHGYTF	TGTGCCAGCAGTTTATTTAATCAGGGGCAGACCCATGGCTACACCTTC
TRBV10-3	TRBJ2-2	NA	TRBD2	CAIRPGLRNTGELFF	TGTGCCATCAGACCGGGACTAAGGAACACCGGGGAGCTGTTTTTT
TRBV4-1	TRBJ1-2	NA	NA	CASSQGAGYGYTF	TGCGCCAGCAGCCAAGGGGCAGGGTATGGCTACACCTTC
TRBV19	TRBJ1-2	NA	NA	CASQHRSVYGYTF	TGTGCCAGCCAACATCGTTCGGTCTATGGCTACACCTTC
TRBV29-1	TRBJ1-1	NA	NA	CSVEDAKAFF	TGCAGCGTTGAAGACGCAAAAGCTTTCTTT
TRBV7-8	TRBJ2-4	few	NA	CASSFGTGYKNIQYF	TGTGCCAGCAGCTTCGGTACAGGGTACAAAAACATTCAGTACTTC
TRBV2	TRBJ2-3	many	NA	CASSDRADTQYF	TGTGCCAGCAGTGACAGGGCTGATACGCAGTATTTT
TRBV30	TRBJ1-3	few	NA	CAWSKTVPGNTIYF	TGTGCCTGGAGTAAGACAGTCCCTGGAAACACCATATATTTT
TRBV5-1	TRBJ2-5	NA	NA	CASSSGSQETQYF	TGCGCCAGCAGCTCAGGATCTCAAGAGACCCAGTACTTC
TRBV18	TRBJ2-4	NA	NA	CASSPGGRETNIQYF	TGTGCCAGCTCACCCGGGGGGCGGGAGACAAACATTCAGTACTTC
TRBV30	TRBJ1-1	NA	NA	CGLADTEAFF	TGCGGGCTTGCGGACACTGAAGCTTTCTTT
TRBV4-1	TRBJ1-2	NA	TRBD1	CASSQERGYRDRGKKGYTF	TGCGCCAGCAGCCAAGAACGGGGATACCGGGACAGGGGGAAAAAGGGCTACACCTTC
TRBV4-1	TRBJ1-2	once	TRBD1	CASSQGQGVYGYTF	TGCGCCAGCAGCCAAGGACAGGGGGTCTATGGCTACACCTTC
TRBV28	TRBJ2-4	NA	TRBD1	CASSVGTASKNIQYF	TGTGCCAGCAGTGTGGGGACAGCTTCCAAAAACATTCAGTACTTC
TRBV7-9	TRBJ1-2	NA	NA	CASSLGRELTTYGYTF	TGTGCCAGCAGCTTAGGTAGGGAACTTACCACCTATGGCTACACCTTC
TRBV2	TRBJ2-1	few	NA	CASSDRRTDYNEQFF	TGTGCCAGCAGTGACCGTAGGACCGACTACAATGAGCAGTTCTTC
TRBV25-1	TRBJ1-1	few	NA	CASRPQGETEAFF	TGTGCCAGCAGACCACAGGGAGAAACTGAAGCTTTCTTT